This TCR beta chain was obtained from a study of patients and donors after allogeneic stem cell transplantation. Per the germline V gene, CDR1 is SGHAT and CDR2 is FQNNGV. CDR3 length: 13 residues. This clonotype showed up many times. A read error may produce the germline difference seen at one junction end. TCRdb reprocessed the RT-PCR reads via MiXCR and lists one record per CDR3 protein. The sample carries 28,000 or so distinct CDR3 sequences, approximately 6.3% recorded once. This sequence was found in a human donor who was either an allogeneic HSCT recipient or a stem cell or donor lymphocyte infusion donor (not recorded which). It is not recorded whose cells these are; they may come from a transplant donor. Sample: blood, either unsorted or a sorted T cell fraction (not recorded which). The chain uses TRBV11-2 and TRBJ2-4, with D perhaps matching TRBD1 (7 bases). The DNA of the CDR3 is TGTGCCAGCAGCTTAGATCGCCAGGGCAGGGGGGTCTTC. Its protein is CASSLDRQGRGVF.